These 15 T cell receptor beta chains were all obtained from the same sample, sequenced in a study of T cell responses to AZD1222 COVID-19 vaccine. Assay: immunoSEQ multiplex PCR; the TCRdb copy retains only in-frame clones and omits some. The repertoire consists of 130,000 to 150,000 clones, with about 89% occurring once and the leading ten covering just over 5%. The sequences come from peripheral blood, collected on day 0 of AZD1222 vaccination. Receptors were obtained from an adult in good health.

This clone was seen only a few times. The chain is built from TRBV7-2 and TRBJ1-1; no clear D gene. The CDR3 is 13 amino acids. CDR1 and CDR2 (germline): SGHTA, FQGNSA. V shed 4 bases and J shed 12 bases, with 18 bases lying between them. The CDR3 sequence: CASSSTRTAGSFF. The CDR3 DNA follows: TGTGCCAGCAGCTCAACCAGGACGGCCGGCTCTTTCTTT. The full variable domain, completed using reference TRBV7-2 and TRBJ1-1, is GAGVSQSPSNKVTEKGKDVELRCDPISGHTALYWYRQSLGQGLEFLIYFQGNSAPDKSGLPSDRFSAERTGGSVSTLTIQRTQQEDSAVYLCASSSTRTAGSFFGQGTRLTVV.

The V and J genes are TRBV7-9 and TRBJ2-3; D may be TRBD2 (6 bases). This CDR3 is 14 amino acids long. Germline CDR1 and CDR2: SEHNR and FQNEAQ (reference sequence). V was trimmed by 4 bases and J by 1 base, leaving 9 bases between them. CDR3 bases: TGTGCCAGCAGCTCGGGACTTCGCACAGATACGCAGTATTTT. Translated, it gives CASSSGLRTDTQYF.

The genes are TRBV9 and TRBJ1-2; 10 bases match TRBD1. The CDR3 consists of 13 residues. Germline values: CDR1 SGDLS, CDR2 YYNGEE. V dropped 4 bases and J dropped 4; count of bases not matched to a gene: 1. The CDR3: CASSRDRGYGYTF. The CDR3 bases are TGTGCCAGCAGCCGGGACAGGGGCTATGGCTACACCTTC.

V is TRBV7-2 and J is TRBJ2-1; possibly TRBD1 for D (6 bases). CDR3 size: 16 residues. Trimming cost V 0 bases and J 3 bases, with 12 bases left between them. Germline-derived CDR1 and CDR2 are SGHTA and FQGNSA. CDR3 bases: TGTGCCAGCAGCTTAGCGGCCAGGGGAAACTACAATGAGCAGTTCTTC. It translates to CASSLAARGNYNEQFF.

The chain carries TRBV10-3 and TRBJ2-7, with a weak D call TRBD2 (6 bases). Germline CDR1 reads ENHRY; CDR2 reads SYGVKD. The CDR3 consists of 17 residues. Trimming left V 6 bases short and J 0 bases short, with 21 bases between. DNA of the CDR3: TGTGCCATCAGACAAGGGACTTCACCTTTTGGCTCCTACGAGCAGTACTTC. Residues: CAIRQGTSPFGSYEQYF.

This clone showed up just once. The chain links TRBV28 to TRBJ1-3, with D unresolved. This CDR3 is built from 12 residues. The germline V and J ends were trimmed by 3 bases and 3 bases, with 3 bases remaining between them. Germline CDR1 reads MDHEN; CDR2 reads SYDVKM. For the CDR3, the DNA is TGTGCCAGCAGTTTGGGTGGAAACACCATATATTTT. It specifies CASSLGGNTIYF.

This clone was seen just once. The CDR3 DNA follows: TGTGCCAGCAGTACCCGGGACAGGGCTACAGATACGCAGTATTTT. This codes for CASSTRDRATDTQYF. The genes are TRBV6-5 and TRBJ2-3; TRBD1 matches 9 bases. The V gene end was trimmed by 5 bases and the J gene end by 3 bases; junction bases not matched to a gene: 6. This CDR3 is built from 15 residues. CDR1 is MNHEY, CDR2 SVGAGI, per germline.

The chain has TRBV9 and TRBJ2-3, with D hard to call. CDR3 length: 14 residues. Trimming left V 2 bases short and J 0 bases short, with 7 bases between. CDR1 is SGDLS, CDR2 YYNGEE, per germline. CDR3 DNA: TGTGCCAGCAGCGTCCGAGTTAGCACAGATACGCAGTATTTT. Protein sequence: CASSVRVSTDTQYF. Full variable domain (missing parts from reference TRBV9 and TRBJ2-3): DSGVTQTPKHLITATGQRVTLRCSPRSGDLSVYWYQQSLDQGLQFLIQYYNGEERAKGNILERFSAQQFPDLHSELNLSSLELGDSALYFCASSVRVSTDTQYFGPGTRLTVL.

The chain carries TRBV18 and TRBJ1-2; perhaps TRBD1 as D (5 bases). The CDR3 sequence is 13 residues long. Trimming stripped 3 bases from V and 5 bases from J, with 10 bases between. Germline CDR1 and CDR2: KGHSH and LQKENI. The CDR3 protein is CASSPWDRYGYTF. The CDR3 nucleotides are TGTGCCAGCTCACCTTGGGACCGTTATGGCTACACCTTC.

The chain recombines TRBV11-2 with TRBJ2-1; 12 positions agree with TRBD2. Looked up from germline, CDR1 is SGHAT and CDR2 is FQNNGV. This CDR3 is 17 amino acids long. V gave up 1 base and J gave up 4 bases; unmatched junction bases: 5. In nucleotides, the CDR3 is TGTGCCAGCAGCTTAGTCACTAGCGGGGGGTCATACAATGAGCAGTTCTTC. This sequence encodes CASSLVTSGGSYNEQFF.

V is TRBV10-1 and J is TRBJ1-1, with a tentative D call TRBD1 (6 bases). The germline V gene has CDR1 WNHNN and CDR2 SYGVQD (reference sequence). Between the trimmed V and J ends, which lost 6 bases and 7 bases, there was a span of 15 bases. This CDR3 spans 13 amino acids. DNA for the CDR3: TGCGCCAGCAGCTTCGACAGGCGGGGTGAAGCTTTCTTT. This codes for CASSFDRRGEAFF.

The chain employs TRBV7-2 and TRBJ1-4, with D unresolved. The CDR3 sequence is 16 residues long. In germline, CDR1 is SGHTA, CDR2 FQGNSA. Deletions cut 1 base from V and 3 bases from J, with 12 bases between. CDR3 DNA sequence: TGTGCCAGCAGCTTAGGGTACGGCAGAGCTAATGAAAAACTGTTTTTT. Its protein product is CASSLGYGRANEKLFF.

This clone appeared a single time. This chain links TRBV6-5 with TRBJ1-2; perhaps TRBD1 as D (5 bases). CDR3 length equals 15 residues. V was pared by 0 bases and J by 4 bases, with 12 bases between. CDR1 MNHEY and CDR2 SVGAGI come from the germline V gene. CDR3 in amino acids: CASSYSGGSSYGYTF. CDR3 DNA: TGTGCCAGCAGTTACTCGGGGGGGAGCAGCTATGGCTACACCTTC.

The CDR3 is CAISGTAGSNQPQHF. CDR3 sequence (DNA): TGTGCCATCAGTGGAACCGCGGGATCCAATCAGCCCCAGCATTTT. This chain links TRBV10-3 with TRBJ1-5; D call uncertain. CDR3 length equals 15 residues. V was pared by 4 bases and J by 3 bases, with 13 bases between. In germline, CDR1 is ENHRY, CDR2 SYGVKD.

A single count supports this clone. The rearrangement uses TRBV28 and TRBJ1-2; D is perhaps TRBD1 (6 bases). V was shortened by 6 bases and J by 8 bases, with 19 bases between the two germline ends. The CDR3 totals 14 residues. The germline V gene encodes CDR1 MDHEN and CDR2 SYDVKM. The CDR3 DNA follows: TGTGCCAGCAGCGGGGCGGGGGCGGTTAACGGCTACACCTTC. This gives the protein CASSGAGAVNGYTF.